This TCR beta chain comes out of a study of blood T cell repertoires in COVID-19. Overall study context: The cDNA or gDNA used as material had been derived from T cells, B-cell-depleted T cells, or PBMCs.

Only in-frame clones appear in the TCRdb table, and some are missing; sequencing was by immunoSEQ multiplex PCR. The data hold under 85,000 clones, with over 80% observed a single time. This receptor was identified in a man between 60 and 75 years old with active or convalescent COVID-19. The sequenced sample was peripheral blood.

CDR3 loop: CATFDRGGDTQYF. The CDR3 DNA sequence: TGTGCCACCTTCGACAGGGGGGGAGATACGCAGTATTTT. V gene TRBV19 combines with J gene TRBJ2-3, with TRBD1 identical over 9 bases. The trim removed 10 bases at V and 5 bases at J, leaving 7 bases unmatched. This CDR3 comprises 13 residues. The germline V gene has CDR1 LNHDA and CDR2 SQIVND (reference sequence). The full variable domain, with the rest looked up from reference TRBV19 and TRBJ2-3, is DGGITQSPKYLFRKEGQNVTLSCEQNLNHDAMYWYRQDPGQGLRLIYYSQIVNDFQKGDIAEGYSVSREKKESFPLTVTSAQKNPTAFYLCATFDRGGDTQYFGPGTRLTVL.